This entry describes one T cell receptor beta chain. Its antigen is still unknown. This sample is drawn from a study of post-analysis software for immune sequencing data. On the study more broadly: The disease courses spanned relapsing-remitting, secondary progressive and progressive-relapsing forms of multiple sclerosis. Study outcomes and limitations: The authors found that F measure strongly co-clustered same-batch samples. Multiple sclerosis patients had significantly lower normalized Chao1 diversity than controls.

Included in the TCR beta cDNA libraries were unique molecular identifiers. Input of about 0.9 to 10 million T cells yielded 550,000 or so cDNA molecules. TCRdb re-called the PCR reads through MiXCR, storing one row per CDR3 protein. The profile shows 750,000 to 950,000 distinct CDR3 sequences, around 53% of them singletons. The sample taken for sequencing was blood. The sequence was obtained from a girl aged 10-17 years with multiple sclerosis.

The CDR3: CASSQGTGGRYEQYF. In DNA, the CDR3 is TGTGCCAGCAGCCAAGGGACAGGGGGCAGATACGAGCAGTACTTC. The rearrangement links TRBV14 to TRBJ2-7, with TRBD1 identical over 11 bases. CDR3 length: 15 amino acids. J lost 4 bases, V lost 1 base, and 3 bases had no gene match. CDR1 and CDR2 from the germline V gene are SGHDN and FVKESK.